These 24 T cell receptor beta chains came from one sample sequenced in a study of blood T cell repertoires in COVID-19. The method was immunoSEQ multiplex PCR; TCRdb's version includes in-frame clones alone and lacks a portion of them. The sample has around 95,000 clones; roughly 84% are singletons. The sample was peripheral blood. Every receptor here comes from a human donor in a cohort sampled during active COVID-19.

This chain joins TRBV11-2 and TRBJ1-4, with D hard to call. The V end lost 1 base, the J end lost 1 base, and 10 bases lay between the germline ends. CDR1 is SGHAT, CDR2 FQNNGV, per germline. This CDR3 contains 16 residues. CDR3: CASSLGIGGTNEKLFF. CDR3 sequence (DNA): TGTGCCAGCAGCTTAGGGATAGGAGGAACTAATGAAAAACTGTTTTTT. Full variable domain (outside the CDR3, taken from reference TRBV11-2 and TRBJ1-4): EAGVAQSPRYKIIEKRQSVAFWCNPISGHATLYWYQQILGQGPKLLIQFQNNGVVDDSQLPKDRFSAERLKGVDSTLKIQPAKLEDSAVYLCASSLGIGGTNEKLFFGSGTQLSVL.

This clone was picked up a small number of times. The CDR3 bases are TGCGCCAGCAGCTTGGCAGGGTATAGCAATCAGCCCCAGCATTTT. It codes for CASSLAGYSNQPQHF. The chain couples TRBV5-1 to TRBJ1-5, with D perhaps matching TRBD1 (5 bases). V shed 0 bases and J shed 0 bases, with 7 bases lying between them. The CDR3 has 15 residues. Germline V gives CDR1 SGHRS, CDR2 YFSETQ.

This chain connects TRBV9 to TRBJ1-2; D is unclear. The CDR3 is 15 amino acids. Deletions cut 4 bases from V and 0 bases from J, with 13 bases between. Germline-derived CDR1 and CDR2 are SGDLS and YYNGEE. This CDR3 is CASSPVVEPNYGYTF. The CDR3 region has the DNA TGTGCCAGCAGCCCCGTTGTAGAGCCTAACTATGGCTACACCTTC. Using reference TRBV9 and TRBJ1-2 for the parts outside the CDR3, the full variable domain is DSGVTQTPKHLITATGQRVTLRCSPRSGDLSVYWYQQSLDQGLQFLIQYYNGEERAKGNILERFSAQQFPDLHSELNLSSLELGDSALYFCASSPVVEPNYGYTFGSGTRLTVV.

The chain links TRBV18 to TRBJ2-6, with 12 bases matching TRBD1. Trimming took 4 bases from V and 3 from J; bases not matched to a gene: 10. The CDR3 extends over 19 amino acids. Looked up from germline, CDR1 is KGHSH and CDR2 is LQKENI. Here the CDR3 reads CASSQNPGQGAIGANVLTF. Here the CDR3 DNA reads TGTGCCAGCTCACAGAATCCGGGACAGGGGGCTATTGGGGCCAACGTCCTGACTTTC.

V and J are TRBV18 and TRBJ2-2; D remains unclear. The CDR3 loop spans 17 amino acids. V shed 2 bases and J shed 0 bases, with 13 bases lying between them. The germline V gene encodes CDR1 KGHSH and CDR2 LQKENI. CDR3 loop: CASSPNFQVANTGELFF. The CDR3 DNA reads TGTGCCAGCTCACCAAATTTCCAGGTGGCGAACACCGGGGAGCTGTTTTTT.

The rearrangement links TRBV3-1 (or the pseudogene TRBV3-2) to TRBJ1-1, with D unclear. CDR1 and CDR2 (germline): LGHDT, YNNKEL (reference sequence). This CDR3 has 14 amino acids. With 4 bases removed from V and 3 bases from J, the gap between germline ends came to 12 bases. For the CDR3, the DNA is TGTGCCAGCAGCCGGGCAGTGATCGACACTGAAGCTTTCTTT. The encoded protein is CASSRAVIDTEAFF.

V and J are TRBV19 and TRBJ1-1, with a weak D call TRBD1 (5 bases). CDR3 length: 13 residues. Trimming shortened V by 3 bases and J by 1 base, and 6 bases separated the two germline ends. CDR1 and CDR2 (germline): LNHDA, SQIVND (reference sequence). The CDR3: CASSIQGNTEAFF. The CDR3 DNA is TGTGCCAGTAGTATCCAGGGGAACACTGAAGCTTTCTTT.

V usage is TRBV14 and J usage is TRBJ2-1; the D gene is possibly TRBD2 (6 bases). From germline, CDR1 is SGHDN and CDR2 FVKESK. V was clipped by 8 bases and J by 9 bases, with 17 bases between them. The CDR3 covers 13 residues. This CDR3 reads CASGVAAGREQFF. CDR3 coding DNA: TGTGCCAGCGGGGTCGCGGCGGGACGTGAGCAGTTCTTC.

This clone has only one observation. The chain recombines TRBV6-6 with TRBJ2-7; 12 positions match TRBD2. Unmatched junction bases numbered 5, after V lost 5 bases and J lost 3 bases. CDR1 is MNHNY and CDR2 is SVGAGI in the germline V gene (reference sequence). The CDR3 is 15 residues long. The CDR3 here is CASSGLAGLFYEQYF. In DNA, the CDR3 is TGTGCCAGCAGTGGACTAGCGGGGCTTTTCTACGAGCAGTACTTC.

The chain joins TRBV7-8 to TRBJ2-3; D is unclear. The germline gives CDR1 SGHVS, CDR2 FQNEAQ. The CDR3 is 14 residues long. V was cut by 1 base and J by 2 bases, with 7 bases left in between. The CDR3 coding sequence is TGTGCCAGCAGCTTAGGGCCCCACACAGATACGCAGTATTTT. It codes for CASSLGPHTDTQYF.

The sample holds one count of this clone. J is TRBJ1-2 and V is TRBV12-3 or TRBV12-4; 8 bases agree with TRBD1. This CDR3 contains 13 residues. J gave up 7 bases and V 5 bases, and 6 bases lay outside the gene matches. The CDR3 region has the DNA TGTGCCAGCAGTCCGGACAGGGTGCGTGGCTACACCTTC. Protein product: CASSPDRVRGYTF.

The chain recombines TRBV7-9 with TRBJ1-3, with 8 bases that match TRBD1. Germline trimming cut 3 bases from V and 0 bases from J; bases unmatched to any gene: 1. Germline V gene sequence: CDR1 SEHNR, CDR2 FQNEAQ (reference sequence). The CDR3 is made up of 15 amino acids. The DNA of the CDR3 is TGTGCCAGCAGCTTTCAGGGGGCCTCTGGAAACACCATATATTTT. As protein: CASSFQGASGNTIYF.

The CDR3 DNA reads TGTGCCTGGAGCGCGGGCCTCCAAGAGACCCAGTACTTC. Translation gives CAWSAGLQETQYF. The chain joins TRBV30 to TRBJ2-5, with TRBD2 as a possible D gene (5 bases). The germline V and J ends were trimmed by 3 bases and 1 base, with 9 bases remaining between them. Germline CDR1 and CDR2: GTSNPN and SVGIG (reference sequence). This CDR3 is 13 amino acids long.

The chain carries TRBV6-6 and TRBJ1-1, with D unclear. V lost 2 bases, J lost 4 bases, and 11 bases lay in between. Germline V gene data show CDR1 as MNHNY and CDR2 as SVGAGI (reference sequence). There are 14 residues in the CDR3. For the CDR3, the DNA is TGTGCCAGCAGTTACCTCGGAGGGAGCACTGAAGCTTTCTTT. Translating gives CASSYLGGSTEAFF.

The V call is TRBV27, the J call TRBJ2-7, with 13 bases lining up with TRBD2. The CDR3 loop spans 15 amino acids. Trimming cost V 6 bases and J 2 bases; bases outside gene matches: 4. Looked up from germline, CDR1 is MNHEY and CDR2 is SMNVEV (reference sequence). CDR3 in amino acids: CASRLGLAGPYEQYF. CDR3 DNA sequence: TGTGCCAGCAGACTGGGACTAGCGGGACCCTACGAGCAGTACTTC.

The V and J genes are TRBV7-2 and TRBJ2-7, with 7 bases that match TRBD2. Germline V lookup: CDR1 SGHTA, CDR2 FQGNSA. J gave up 4 bases and V 5 bases, and 11 bases lay outside the gene matches. This CDR3 is built from 15 residues. DNA of the CDR3: TGTGCCAGCAGCCCAGACCGGGGGGTCACTTACGAGCAGTACTTC. Amino acid sequence: CASSPDRGVTYEQYF.

This chain uses TRBV5-8 with TRBJ2-1, with TRBD2 matching 8 bases. The germline V gene encodes CDR1 SGHTS and CDR2 YDEGEE. This CDR3 spans 16 amino acids. Trimming removed 3 bases from V and 7 bases from J; junction bases left unmatched: 12. The CDR3 is CASSSATGLASNEQFF. The CDR3 DNA reads TGTGCCAGCAGCTCGGCGACCGGACTAGCTTCGAATGAGCAGTTCTTC.

The chain carries TRBV7-6 and TRBJ2-2; D not certain. Looked up from germline, CDR1 is SGHVS and CDR2 is FNYEAQ. CDR3 length equals 16 residues. V lost 5 bases and J lost 1, with 14 bases in between. The CDR3 protein is CASSPLFVRNTGELFF. The CDR3 DNA sequence: TGTGCCAGCAGCCCACTTTTCGTACGGAACACCGGGGAGCTGTTTTTT.

This rearrangement joins TRBV24-1 to TRBJ2-2; TRBD1 might be the D (6 bases). Trimming pared 7 bases from V and 2 bases from J, leaving 31 bases between. Germline V gene sequence: CDR1 KGHDR, CDR2 SFDVKD. The CDR3 covers 21 residues. CDR3 sequence: CATRPEHSDLHGQTNTGELFF. Written as DNA, the CDR3 is TGTGCCACCAGGCCCGAGCACAGTGATTTACACGGACAGACTAACACCGGGGAGCTGTTTTTT.

The V call is TRBV5-1, the J call TRBJ2-3; a weak D match, TRBD2 (7 bases). CDR1 is SGHRS and CDR2 is YFSETQ in the germline V gene. The V end was cut by 2 bases, the J end by 3 bases, with 19 bases between. This CDR3 comprises 17 residues. Written as DNA, the CDR3 is TGCGCCAGCAGCTTCGGGGGAGGGACAATGGGGACAGATACGCAGTATTTT. Its protein product is CASSFGGGTMGTDTQYF. The full variable domain, its missing parts supplied by reference TRBV5-1 and TRBJ2-3, is KAGVTQTPRYLIKTRGQQVTLSCSPISGHRSVSWYQQTPGQGLQFLFEYFSETQRNKGNFPGRFSGRQFSNSRSEMNVSTLELGDSALYLCASSFGGGTMGTDTQYFGPGTRLTVL.

This clone has a single count. This sequence joins TRBV7-2 and TRBJ2-1, with 10 bases aligning to TRBD2. The CDR3 is 13 amino acids. With 9 bases clipped from V and 4 bases from J, the junction kept 3 bases outside the gene matches. Germline V CDR1 and CDR2: SGHTA, FQGNSA. The chain's CDR3 is CASGTSVYNEQFF. CDR3 bases: TGTGCCAGTGGGACTAGCGTTTACAATGAGCAGTTCTTC. Variable domain in full (rest from reference TRBV7-2 and TRBJ2-1): GAGVSQSPSNKVTEKGKDVELRCDPISGHTALYWYRQSLGQGLEFLIYFQGNSAPDKSGLPSDRFSAERTGGSVSTLTIQRTQQEDSAVYLCASGTSVYNEQFFGPGTRLTVL.

V and J are TRBV7-9 and TRBJ2-1, with 13 nucleotides matching TRBD2. The CDR3 totals 16 residues. Germline assignment: CDR1 SEHNR and CDR2 FQNEAQ (reference sequence). With 5 bases clipped from V and 8 bases from J, the junction kept 9 bases outside the gene matches. The CDR3: CASSPRLAGGWDEQFF. CDR3 nucleotide sequence: TGTGCCAGCAGCCCACGACTAGCGGGAGGTTGGGATGAGCAGTTCTTC.

The chain carries TRBV18 and TRBJ2-1; 7 bases are shared with TRBD1. V lost 1 base to trimming and J lost 4 bases; unmatched junction nucleotides: 4. The CDR3 runs 15 residues. Per the germline V gene, CDR1 is KGHSH and CDR2 is LQKENI. CDR3 bases: TGTGCCAGCTCACCACTTAGGGACAGATACAATGAGCAGTTCTTC. It translates to CASSPLRDRYNEQFF.

The chain has TRBV9 and TRBJ1-4; D perhaps matches TRBD1 (6 bases). Germline V lookup: CDR1 SGDLS, CDR2 YYNGEE. The CDR3 runs 14 residues. Trimming shortened V by 4 bases and J by 6 bases, and 13 bases separated the two germline ends. The CDR3 DNA follows: TGTGCCAGCAGCTACAGGGTCGGAGATGAAAAACTGTTTTTT. This codes for CASSYRVGDEKLFF.